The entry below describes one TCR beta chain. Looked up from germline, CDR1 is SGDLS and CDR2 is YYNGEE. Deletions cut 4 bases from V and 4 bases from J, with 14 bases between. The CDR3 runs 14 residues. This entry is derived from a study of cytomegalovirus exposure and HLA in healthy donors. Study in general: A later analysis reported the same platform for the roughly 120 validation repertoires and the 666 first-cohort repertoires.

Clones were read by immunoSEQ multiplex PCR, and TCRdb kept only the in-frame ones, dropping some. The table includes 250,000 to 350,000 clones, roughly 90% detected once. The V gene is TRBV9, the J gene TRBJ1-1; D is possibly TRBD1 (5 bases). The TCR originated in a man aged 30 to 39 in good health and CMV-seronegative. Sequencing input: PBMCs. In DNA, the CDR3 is TGTGCCAGCAGCCTCAGGGAGGGGTCCACTGAAGCTTTCTTT. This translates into CASSLREGSTEAFF.